A single sample gave rise to the 23 T cell receptor beta chains below, sequenced in a study of blood T cell repertoires in COVID-19. Produced via immunoSEQ multiplex PCR; TCRdb's table is partial and in-frame only. The sample has roughly 170,000 clones, over 70% seen once; the top ten hold about 3.6%. The sequenced sample was PBMCs or T cells enriched from blood (not recorded which). These receptor sequences come from a woman aged 50 to 60 in a cohort exposed to, infected with or recovered from COVID-19 (not recorded which).

This clone turned up a few times. This chain uses TRBV5-1 with TRBJ1-1; perhaps TRBD1 as D (5 bases). Trimming took off 3 bases at V and 7 bases at J, with 16 bases between the two ends. This CDR3 spans 14 amino acids. The germline gives CDR1 SGHRS, CDR2 YFSETQ. The DNA for the CDR3 is TGCGCCAGCAGCTCCCAGGGCTGGGCGAATGAAGCTTTCTTT. It is translated as CASSSQGWANEAFF.

The V and J genes are TRBV28 and TRBJ1-2, with 10 bases fitting TRBD1. CDR1 and CDR2 (germline): MDHEN, SYDVKM. The CDR3 sequence is 15 residues long. The ends lost 6 bases at V and 6 bases at J; junction bases unmatched: 10. In nucleotides, the CDR3 is TGTGCCAGCAGACGAAGGGACAGGGGAGTCAATGGCTACACCTTC. As protein: CASRRRDRGVNGYTF.

J is TRBJ2-5 and V is TRBV24-1; 7 bases match TRBD1. CDR1 is KGHDR and CDR2 is SFDVKD in the germline V gene. This CDR3 contains 16 residues. V lost 1 base, J lost 5 bases, and 9 bases stayed unmatched. The CDR3 DNA reads TGTGCCACCAGTGATTTTGCCAGGGGGTTTCAGGAGACCCAGTACTTC. Encoded protein: CATSDFARGFQETQYF.

There are a few counts of this clone. V usage is TRBV4-2 and J usage is TRBJ1-1, with a weak D call TRBD1 (5 bases). CDR1 and CDR2 (germline): LGHNA, YNFKEQ. V was trimmed by 1 base and J by 3 bases, leaving 12 bases between them. The CDR3 loop spans 15 amino acids. The CDR3 sequence is CASSQAGGEDTEAFF. The CDR3 DNA reads TGTGCCAGCAGCCAAGCCGGGGGGGAGGACACTGAAGCTTTCTTT.

This clone has only a few counts. V gene TRBV5-4 combines with J gene TRBJ1-6; 7 nucleotides align to TRBD1. The V segment lost 4 bases and the J segment 7 bases; nucleotides outside the gene matches: 14. Looked up from germline, CDR1 is SGHNT and CDR2 is YYREEE (reference sequence). The CDR3 consists of 17 residues. The CDR3, as DNA: TGTGCCAGCAGCGCCCTAGGGGGCGCAAGGAGAAATTCACCCCTCCACTTT. Amino acids: CASSALGGARRNSPLHF.

The rearrangement joins TRBV19 to TRBJ1-1; 7 bases match TRBD1. V was pared by 5 bases and J by 4 bases, with 7 bases of the junction left unmatched. The germline gives CDR1 LNHDA, CDR2 SQIVND (reference sequence). The CDR3 runs 14 residues. In DNA, the CDR3 is TGTGCCAGTAGTGGTAGGGGGCCGACCACTGAAGCTTTCTTT. This gives the protein CASSGRGPTTEAFF.

Details on this clone: The junction departs from germline at one end; a sequencing error may be responsible. This sample includes further DNA sequences coding for the same CDR3. The chain combines TRBV18 with TRBJ1-5; 8 positions agree with TRBD1. Germline loops: CDR1 KGHSH, CDR2 LQKENI. The CDR3 has 16 residues. As DNA, the CDR3 is TGTGCCAGTTCACCACAGGGGGTGAGAAGCAATCAGCCCCAGCATTTT. This codes for CASSPQGVRSNQPQHF.

This chain joins TRBV30 and TRBJ2-7; D is perhaps TRBD2 (5 bases). This CDR3 has 11 amino acids. Germline lookup yields CDR1 GTSNPN and CDR2 SVGIG (reference sequence). The V and J ends lost 3 bases and 9 bases respectively, with 12 bases between them. For the CDR3, the DNA is TGTGCCTGGAGCGTTCCTAGCCGGCAGTACTTC. This gives the protein CAWSVPSRQYF.

This chain joins TRBV5-6 and TRBJ2-7; a possible D gene is TRBD2 (7 bases). CDR3 length equals 17 residues. The V end was cut by 0 bases, the J end by 2 bases, with 18 bases between. Germline assignment: CDR1 SGHDT and CDR2 YYEEEE. In nucleotides, the CDR3 is TGTGCCAGCAGCTTGGATGCGGGGGCGGGTTTCACCTACGAGCAGTACTTC. Its protein product is CASSLDAGAGFTYEQYF.

This chain links TRBV9 with TRBJ1-4; no firm D call. The CDR3 is 15 residues long. Germline V lookup: CDR1 SGDLS, CDR2 YYNGEE. V dropped 2 bases and J dropped 0 bases, with 8 bases sitting between them. The CDR3 sequence: CASSVSGSTNEKLFF. CDR3 nucleotides: TGTGCCAGCAGCGTCTCAGGATCAACTAATGAAAAACTGTTTTTT.

In the case of this clone: The same CDR3 can be traced to other DNA sequences in this sample. This chain joins TRBV5-1 and TRBJ1-2; 9 bases are shared with TRBD1. Germline lookup yields CDR1 SGHRS and CDR2 YFSETQ. Trimming took 0 bases from V and 8 from J; bases not matched to a gene: 2. The CDR3 runs to 13 residues. The DNA for the CDR3 is TGCGCCAGCAGCTTGGGGACAGGGGAGGGCTACACCTTC. Residues: CASSLGTGEGYTF.

This chain uses TRBV24-1 with TRBJ2-2; 15 bases fit TRBD2. V lost 4 bases and J lost 6; bases outside the gene matches: 8. The CDR3 is made up of 18 amino acids. Germline CDR1 reads KGHDR; CDR2 reads SFDVKD. As DNA, the CDR3 is TGTGCCACCAGTGAATCCGGACTAGCGGGAGGGCCGGCCGGGGAGCTGTTTTTT. This gives the protein CATSESGLAGGPAGELFF.

J is TRBJ2-7 and V is TRBV6-5; 8 bases map to TRBD1. From germline, CDR1 is MNHEY and CDR2 SVGAGI. J was trimmed by 4 bases and V by 4 bases; bases with no gene match: 9. The CDR3 has 15 amino acids. The CDR3 nucleotides read TGTGCCAGCAGTTTACGCCCGGGACAGGTATACGAGCAGTACTTC. Protein sequence: CASSLRPGQVYEQYF.

The V and J genes are TRBV7-2 and TRBJ1-3; TRBD1 might be the D (5 bases). CDR1 SGHTA and CDR2 FQGNSA come from the germline V gene. This CDR3 is built from 15 residues. V lost 1 base and J lost 4, with 11 bases in between. Here the CDR3 DNA reads TGTGCCAGCAGCTTAGGGCAGGGTAGAGGAAACACCATATATTTT. Protein: CASSLGQGRGNTIYF.

The chain recombines TRBV6-5 with TRBJ2-3, with 9 bases lining up with TRBD1. Germline V gene data show CDR1 as MNHEY and CDR2 as SVGAGI. V gave up 5 bases and J gave up 0 bases; unmatched junction bases: 3. The length of the CDR3 is 15 residues. The CDR3 coding sequence is TGTGCCAGCAGTCCCGACAGGGGGAGCACAGATACGCAGTATTTT. This codes for CASSPDRGSTDTQYF.

This chain connects TRBV29-1 to TRBJ1-5, with 9 bases aligning to TRBD1. After removal of 6 bases from V and 6 bases from J, the junction contained 6 bases not matched to a gene. There are 13 residues in the CDR3. Germline CDR1 is SQVTM and CDR2 is ANQGSEA. The CDR3 DNA sequence: TGCAGCGTCGGACAGGGGAGAGGTCAGCCCCAGCATTTT. This sequence encodes CSVGQGRGQPQHF. Combining the CDR3 with reference TRBV29-1 and TRBJ1-5 gives the whole variable domain SAVISQKPSRDICQRGTSLTIQCQVDSQVTMMFWYRQQPGQSLTLIATANQGSEATYESGFVIDKFPISRPNLTFSTLTVSNMSPEDSSIYLCSVGQGRGQPQHFGDGTRLSIL.

The chain is built from TRBV6-5 and TRBJ2-3; 10 nucleotides align to TRBD1. This CDR3 region has 13 residues. The trim removed 6 bases at V and 9 bases at J, leaving 6 bases unmatched. Germline CDR1 MNHEY, CDR2 SVGAGI. Written as DNA, the CDR3 is TGTGCCAGCAGCACCGGGACAGGGGTGACGCAGTATTTT. It codes for CASSTGTGVTQYF.

This rearrangement joins TRBV5-8 to TRBJ2-7; 8 nucleotides line up with TRBD1. The CDR3 extends over 16 amino acids. Trimming removed 4 bases from V and 3 bases from J; junction bases left unmatched: 12. CDR1 and CDR2 (germline): SGHTS, YDEGEE. CDR3 nucleotide sequence: TGTGCCAGCAGCCAACCCTCCGGGACAGGAGTCTACGAGCAGTACTTC. Its protein product is CASSQPSGTGVYEQYF.

The chain recombines TRBV9 with TRBJ1-3, with TRBD1 identical over 10 bases. Unmatched junction bases numbered 6, after V lost 3 bases and J lost 6 bases. This CDR3 region has 15 residues. Germline CDR1 SGDLS, CDR2 YYNGEE. The DNA of the CDR3 is TGTGCCAGCAGCGCGTCGGGACAGGGGCCAAACACCATATATTTT. It is translated as CASSASGQGPNTIYF.

The chain combines TRBV10-3 with TRBJ2-5; 7 bases align to TRBD1. CDR1 and CDR2 from the germline V gene are ENHRY and SYGVKD. The CDR3 runs 12 residues. V dropped 8 bases and J dropped 2; count of bases not matched to a gene: 2. The CDR3 reads CAIGQEQETQYF. The CDR3 nucleotides are TGTGCCATCGGACAGGAACAAGAGACCCAGTACTTC.

This clone was picked up a small number of times. The chain couples TRBV7-3 to TRBJ2-7; 7 positions match TRBD2. Germline values: CDR1 SGHTA, CDR2 FQGTGA. With 3 bases clipped from V and 6 bases from J, the junction kept 5 bases outside the gene matches. The CDR3 totals 13 residues. The CDR3 DNA reads TGTGCCAGCAGCTTGGGACTACCACGCGAGCAGTACTTC. Translated, it gives CASSLGLPREQYF.

This chain joins TRBV6-2 or TRBV6-3 and TRBJ2-5; D ambiguous. Germline V gene data show CDR1 as MNHEY and CDR2 as SVGEGT. The germline V and J ends were trimmed by 4 bases and 2 bases, with 14 bases remaining between them. The CDR3 contains 15 residues. The CDR3 coding sequence is TGTGCCAGCAGTTCCTTTCGACTCGCGCAAGAGACCCAGTACTTC. This encodes CASSSFRLAQETQYF.

The chain combines TRBV7-8 with TRBJ1-5; 8 bases map to TRBD1. V lost 5 bases to trimming and J lost 0 bases; unmatched junction nucleotides: 6. Germline CDR1 reads SGHVS; CDR2 reads FQNEAQ. This CDR3 comprises 16 residues. Written as DNA, the CDR3 is TGTGCCAGCAGCCCTTCGACAGGGGTTAGCAATCAGCCCCAGCATTTT. Translated, it gives CASSPSTGVSNQPQHF.